The 27 T cell receptor beta chains in this list originate from one sample, sequenced in a study of CD8 T cells in Susac syndrome. Random-hexamer reverse transcription was applied to roughly 0.45 to 1 ug RNA. TCRdb independently ran MiXCR on the immunoSEQ multiplex PCR reads; one entry per CDR3 protein. The table has about 130,000 distinct CDR3 sequences, approximately 95% seen once. The sequencing sample was made of CD8+ T cells from PBMCs. The receptors were sampled from a human donor with multiple sclerosis.

This chain uses TRBV7-9 with TRBJ2-7; 9 bases match TRBD2. Germline V CDR1 and CDR2: SEHNR, FQNEAQ (reference sequence). The CDR3 totals 16 residues. J gave up 4 bases and V 5 bases, and 12 bases lay outside the gene matches. CDR3 DNA sequence: TGTGCCAGCAGCCCGATAGCGGGAGCGGACCTATACGAGCAGTACGTC. Protein sequence: CASSPIAGADLYEQYV.

The V call is TRBV23-1, the J call TRBJ2-7, with 8 bases identical to TRBD1. TRBV23-1 is known as an ORF, though its function is uncertain. V lost 2 bases, J lost 0 bases, and 15 bases stayed unmatched. The CDR3 is 19 residues long. CDR3 sequence: CASSQGRDRFYHSSYEQYV. The DNA for the CDR3 is TGCGCCAGCAGTCAAGGCCGGGACAGGTTTTATCATAGCTCCTACGAGCAGTACGTC.

The V and J genes are TRBV5-1 and TRBJ2-7; TRBD1 matches 8 bases. Trimming cost V 2 bases and J 5 bases; bases outside gene matches: 6. There are 14 residues in the CDR3. Per the germline V gene, CDR1 is SGHRS and CDR2 is YFSETQ. The CDR3 coding sequence is TGCGCCAGCAGCTTCGGCAGGGGGCGCGACGAGCAGTACGTC. Translating gives CASSFGRGRDEQYV.

The gene calls are TRBV6-6 and TRBJ2-2; TRBD2 is a possible D gene (5 bases). Per germline, CDR1 MNHNY and CDR2 SVGAGI (reference sequence). The CDR3 loop spans 11 amino acids. V was cut by 8 bases and J by 6 bases, with 7 bases left in between. The DNA of the CDR3 is TGTGCCAGCCTAGCTTCCGGGGAGCTGTTTTTT. Protein: CASLASGELFF.

This clonotype is a singleton in its sample. The chain combines TRBV12-3 or TRBV12-4 with TRBJ2-2, with D maybe TRBD2 (5 bases). Trimming took 3 bases from V and 1 from J, leaving 9 bases between them. CDR3 size: 15 residues. The CDR3 region has the DNA TGTGCCAGCAGTTTTTCCGGGGTGAACACCGGGGAGCTGTTTTTT. Translation gives CASSFSGVNTGELFF.

This clonotype was counted once. The V call is TRBV6-6, the J call TRBJ1-2, with 9 bases lining up with TRBD1. V gave up 8 bases and J gave up 8 bases; unmatched junction bases: 15. Germline CDR1 is MNHNY and CDR2 is SVGAGI (reference sequence). The CDR3 is 15 residues long. The CDR3 loop is CASLTGGDDLWGYTF. In nucleotides, the CDR3 is TGTGCCAGCCTAACAGGGGGCGATGATTTGTGGGGCTACACCTTC.

The chain uses TRBV5-1 and TRBJ2-3; either TRBD1 or TRBD2 may fit D (5 bases each). The CDR3 contains 13 residues. Germline assignment: CDR1 SGHRS and CDR2 YFSETQ. The V end lost 0 bases, the J end lost 4 bases, and 6 bases lay between the germline ends. The CDR3 sequence is CASSLGGADTQYF. The CDR3 DNA sequence: TGCGCCAGCAGCTTGGGAGGGGCAGATACGCAGTATTTT.

V usage is TRBV10-2 and J usage is TRBJ1-6; perhaps TRBD1 as D (6 bases). Deletions cut 4 bases from V and 10 bases from J, with 11 bases between. The CDR3 sequence is 13 residues long. Germline assignment: CDR1 WSHSY and CDR2 SAAADI. CDR3 DNA: TGCGCCAGCAGTGCTGGAGGGGGATCACCCCTCCACTTT. Protein sequence: CASSAGGGSPLHF.

V usage is TRBV11-2 and J usage is TRBJ1-1; unclear D gene. The CDR3 sequence is 13 residues long. Germline assignment: CDR1 SGHAT and CDR2 FQNNGV. Trimming removed 6 bases at V and 6 bases at J, with 14 bases between. The CDR3: CASRLPPGPEAFF. Written as DNA, the CDR3 is TGTGCCAGCAGGCTCCCTCCAGGCCCTGAAGCTTTCTTT. The whole variable domain, filled in from reference TRBV11-2 and TRBJ1-1, reads EAGVAQSPRYKIIEKRQSVAFWCNPISGHATLYWYQQILGQGPKLLIQFQNNGVVDDSQLPKDRFSAERLKGVDSTLKIQPAKLEDSAVYLCASRLPPGPEAFFGQGTRLTVV.

V usage is TRBV9 and J usage is TRBJ2-1; 8 bases fit TRBD1. The CDR3 spans 17 residues. The V gene's germline CDR1 is SGDLS and CDR2 YYNGEE. The junction had 11 bases not matched to a gene; V was cut back by 0 bases and J by 6 bases. The CDR3: CASSVGQGLDKGNEQFF. The CDR3 coding sequence is TGTGCCAGCAGCGTAGGACAGGGGCTGGACAAGGGCAATGAGCAGTTCTTC.

The chain joins TRBV11-2 to TRBJ1-2; D uncertain. The CDR3 has 15 residues. Trimming removed 5 bases from V and 8 bases from J, with 21 bases in between. Germline CDR1 reads SGHAT; CDR2 reads FQNNGV. The CDR3 nucleotides are TGTGCCAGCAGCGTAGGGAGGGCGCGCGCCGAAGGCTACACCTTC. Protein sequence: CASSVGRARAEGYTF.

The chain links TRBV27 to TRBJ1-2; TRBD1 might be the D (5 bases). The germline gives CDR1 MNHEY, CDR2 SMNVEV (reference sequence). This CDR3 spans 16 amino acids. The V gene lost 4 bases and the J gene lost 4 bases, with 19 bases spanning the gap. CDR3 in amino acids: CASSSNGAGLPYGYTF. DNA of the CDR3: TGTGCCAGCAGTTCGAACGGGGCAGGGCTCCCCTATGGCTACACCTTC.

This chain links TRBV6-5 with TRBJ2-7; 12 bases are a match to TRBD2. J lost 5 bases, V lost 6 bases, and 8 bases had no gene match. The CDR3 consists of 15 residues. Germline lookup yields CDR1 MNHEY and CDR2 SVGAGI. The CDR3 sequence is CASRPGTSGYNEQYF. The CDR3 coding sequence is TGTGCCAGCAGACCCGGGACTAGCGGGTATAACGAGCAGTACTTC.

J is TRBJ2-2 and V is TRBV7-2, with D possibly TRBD1 on 6 matching bases. The length of the CDR3 is 16 residues. Between the trimmed V and J ends, which lost 5 bases and 3 bases, there was a span of 16 bases. Germline CDR1 and CDR2: SGHTA and FQGNSA. CDR3 nucleotide sequence: TGTGCCAGCAGCCACGGACAGTGGGGCTACACCGGGGAGCTGTTTTTT. This sequence encodes CASSHGQWGYTGELFF.

The chain recombines TRBV27 with TRBJ2-6; D gene ambiguous. The germline CDR1 and CDR2 sequences are MNHEY and SMNVEV (reference sequence). Trimming took off 6 bases at V and 3 bases at J, with 6 bases between the two ends. The CDR3 runs to 13 residues. For the CDR3, the DNA is TGTGCCAGCAGGAATGGTGGGGCCAACGTCCTGACTTTC. Translating it yields CASRNGGANVLTF.

This clonotype has just one count. The V gene is TRBV7-9, the J gene TRBJ1-2; 9 positions agree with TRBD1. The CDR3 loop spans 14 amino acids. Unmatched junction bases numbered 5, after V lost 5 bases and J lost 4 bases. The germline V gene encodes CDR1 SEHNR and CDR2 FQNEAQ (reference sequence). The CDR3 sequence: CASSTQGASYGYTF. The DNA for the CDR3 is TGTGCCAGCAGCACACAGGGGGCGAGCTATGGCTACACCTTC.

The genes are TRBV29-1 and TRBJ2-5; 11 nucleotides line up with TRBD2. With V trimmed by 0 bases and J by 2 bases, 11 bases remained unmatched. This CDR3 has 18 residues. The germline CDR1 and CDR2 sequences are SQVTM and ANQGSEA. CDR3 in amino acids: CSVEDAPLAGEPQETQYF. The CDR3 nucleotides read TGCAGCGTTGAAGATGCCCCACTAGCGGGGGAACCGCAAGAGACCCAGTACTTC. Full variable domain (remainder filled in from reference TRBV29-1 and TRBJ2-5): SAVISQKPSRDICQRGTSLTIQCQVDSQVTMMFWYRQQPGQSLTLIATANQGSEATYESGFVIDKFPISRPNLTFSTLTVSNMSPEDSSIYLCSVEDAPLAGEPQETQYFGPGTRLLVL.

Here the CDR3 DNA reads TGTGCCAGCAGTGGGGGGAGAGGGTCCTATCAGCCCCAGCATTTT. Residues: CASSGGRGSYQPQHF. The V and J genes are TRBV2 and TRBJ1-5, with D perhaps matching TRBD1 (5 bases). This CDR3 has 15 amino acids. Trimming left V 4 bases short and J 5 bases short, with 15 bases between. Looked up from germline, CDR1 is SNHLY and CDR2 is FYNNEI.

The chain joins TRBV5-1 to TRBJ2-1; 10 nucleotides agree with TRBD2. V lost 6 bases to trimming and J lost 2 bases; unmatched junction nucleotides: 5. The germline CDR1 and CDR2 sequences are SGHRS and YFSETQ. This CDR3 is 15 amino acids long. CDR3 sequence: CASTTSGYTYNEQFF. As DNA, the CDR3 is TGCGCCAGCACGACTAGCGGGTACACCTACAATGAGCAGTTCTTC.

The genes are TRBV29-1 and TRBJ1-2; D is unresolved. The CDR3 length is 13 residues. Trimming pared 2 bases from V and 6 bases from J, leaving 13 bases between. From germline, CDR1 is SQVTM and CDR2 ANQGSEA. CDR3 residues: CSVETYQQHGYTF. CDR3 DNA sequence: TGCAGCGTTGAAACCTACCAACAGCATGGCTACACCTTC.

This clonotype was seen only a few times. The chain employs TRBV2 and TRBJ2-7; the match to TRBD2 covers 7 bases. The length of the CDR3 is 12 residues. Germline V gene lookup returns CDR1 SNHLY and CDR2 FYNNEI. Trimming removed 11 bases from V and 3 bases from J; junction bases left unmatched: 7. The CDR3 nucleotides read TGTGCCTCCCAGCGGGGTAACTACGAGCAGTACGTC. It specifies CASQRGNYEQYV.

Here the CDR3 reads CASSLSGGRVARETQYF. DNA of the CDR3: TGTGCCAGCAGCCTCTCGGGAGGCAGGGTAGCGAGGGAGACCCAGTACTTC. The J gene is TRBJ2-5, the V gene TRBV13, with TRBD2 matching over 7 bases. Germline V gives CDR1 PRHDT, CDR2 FYEKMQ (reference sequence). This CDR3 has 17 residues. The junction had 17 bases not matched to a gene; V was cut back by 5 bases and J by 5 bases.

This chain uses TRBV4-1 with TRBJ2-1; D is possibly TRBD2 (5 bases). V lost 1 base, J lost 4 bases, and 11 bases lay in between. Germline values: CDR1 MGHRA, CDR2 YSYEKL. This CDR3 contains 15 residues. The CDR3 region is CASSQGFGNYNEQFF. In DNA form, the CDR3 reads TGCGCCAGCAGCCAAGGTTTCGGGAATTACAATGAGCAGTTCTTC.

The chain combines TRBV29-1 with TRBJ1-2, with 7 bases identical to TRBD1. Unmatched junction bases numbered 24, after V lost 3 bases and J lost 5 bases. CDR3 length: 19 residues. Germline values: CDR1 SQVTM, CDR2 ANQGSEA. CDR3 loop: CSVDHVPGTADRQEYGYTF. As DNA, the CDR3 is TGCAGCGTTGACCATGTACCGGGGACAGCGGATCGCCAAGAGTATGGCTACACCTTC.

This chain links TRBV29-1 with TRBJ1-2; D might be TRBD1 (5 bases). This CDR3 comprises 11 residues. Germline-derived CDR1 and CDR2 are SQVTM and ANQGSEA. V was trimmed by 6 bases and J by 8 bases, leaving 13 bases between them. The CDR3, as DNA: TGCAGCGTGCCGTGGGGGGTCGGCTACACCTTC. Translation gives CSVPWGVGYTF.

J is TRBJ1-5 and V is TRBV5-4, with TRBD1 identical over 7 bases. Germline CDR1 and CDR2: SGHNT and YYREEE (reference sequence). The CDR3 is 14 residues long. V gave up 4 bases and J gave up 3 bases; unmatched junction bases: 4. CDR3 protein: CASSVRGSNQPQHF. For the CDR3, the DNA is TGTGCCAGCAGCGTCAGGGGGTCCAATCAGCCCCAGCATTTT.

This chain links TRBV20-1 with TRBJ1-4; D possibly corresponds to TRBD1 (5 bases). Per the germline V gene, CDR1 is DFQATT and CDR2 is SNEGSKA (reference sequence). The V gene lost 0 bases and the J gene lost 8 bases, with 13 bases spanning the gap. The CDR3 length is 14 residues. The CDR3 coding sequence is TGCAGTGCTAGAGATCGGGGGGTTGAAGAAAAACTGTTTTTT. The encoded protein is CSARDRGVEEKLFF.